Each of the 2 T cell receptor beta chains below was sequenced from the same sample in a study of shared clonotypes between healthy human individuals. Using immunoSEQ multiplex PCR, the repertoire was profiled, and TCRdb retains in-frame clones only, with some absent. This sample has around 2.5 million clones; 80% to 95% occur once, and the top ten carry approximately 0.36%. Input material: naive CD4+ T cells from PBMCs. Subset denoted: CD45RA+ positively selected. The receptors come from a man between 18 and 35 years old in good health. Some clones in this sample may be carry-over from other donors' samples.

The chain recombines TRBV4-3 with TRBJ2-7; D is ambiguous. CDR1 is LGHNA and CDR2 is YSLEER in the germline V gene. Deletions cut 4 bases from V and 2 bases from J, with 12 bases between. This CDR3 spans 14 amino acids. The CDR3 sequence: CASSLAQGPYEQYF. The CDR3 nucleotides are TGCGCCAGCAGCCTCGCCCAAGGCCCCTACGAGCAGTACTTC.

This rearrangement joins TRBV5-1 to TRBJ2-7, with 10 bases lining up with TRBD1. J lost 3 bases, V lost 0 bases, and 3 bases had no gene match. Germline assignment: CDR1 SGHRS and CDR2 YFSETQ. This CDR3 contains 15 residues. The CDR3 here is CASSLVGDRGYEQYF. In DNA form, the CDR3 reads TGCGCCAGCAGCTTGGTTGGGGACAGGGGCTACGAGCAGTACTTC.